The TCR beta chain described here comes from a study of T cells in Graves' hyperthyroidism and ophthalmopathy. Study-level findings and limits: Most clonotypes that expanded in the thyroid above 0.001 also showed up in blood.

The CDR3 has 16 residues. Germline V gives CDR1 SGHTA, CDR2 FQGTGA. V was pared by 5 bases and J by 5 bases, with 16 bases between. RNA transcripts yielded amplified TCR beta CDR3 regions. The TCR CDR3 was amplified in a first-round RT-PCR using the HTBI primer set. TCRdb passed the multiplex PCR reads through MiXCR, listing each CDR3 protein once. This table holds a few hundred thousand distinct CDR3 sequences, more than 45% found once. Patients aged 18 to 65 had newly diagnosed hyperthyroidism that had lasted under 2 months. As concerns this clonotype: Its target is unknown.

The rearrangement links TRBV7-3 to TRBJ1-6; D is possibly TRBD1 (6 bases). Source material: peripheral blood or thyroid tissue (not recorded which). This TCR was recovered from a young woman with Graves' hyperthyroidism. CDR3 residues: CASSPDTGTNNSPLHF. Written as DNA, the CDR3 is TGTGCCAGCAGCCCTGACACCGGGACAAATAATTCACCCCTCCACTTT.